These 20 T cell receptor beta chains originate from one sample sequenced in a study of blood T cell repertoires in COVID-19. Using immunoSEQ multiplex PCR, the repertoire was profiled, and TCRdb retains in-frame clones only, with some absent. Of almost 350,000 clones listed, around nine tenths are singletons. The sequenced material came from peripheral blood. The receptors come from a woman in her sixties or seventies with COVID-19, enrolled during active disease.

This sequence joins TRBV6-6 and TRBJ1-1; D gene unclear. The germline V gene encodes CDR1 MNHNY and CDR2 SVGAGI (reference sequence). V shed 7 bases and J shed 1 base, with 13 bases lying between them. The length of the CDR3 is 14 residues. This chain's CDR3 is CASTQLRQNTEAFF. The DNA of the CDR3 is TGTGCCAGCACCCAACTCCGACAGAACACTGAAGCTTTCTTT.

CDR3 in DNA: TGTGCCAGCAGCCCCCCGGCTAGCGAAAGGTACGGTGAGCAGTTCTTC. It translates to CASSPPASERYGEQFF. V is TRBV9 and J is TRBJ2-1, with D tentatively TRBD2 (6 bases). V lost 4 bases, J lost 9 bases, and 23 bases lay in between. This CDR3 is built from 16 residues. Germline values: CDR1 SGDLS, CDR2 YYNGEE.

This chain joins TRBV5-5 and TRBJ2-2; 7 nucleotides agree with TRBD1. The CDR3 is 16 amino acids. Germline loops: CDR1 SGHKS, CDR2 YYEKEE (reference sequence). The ends lost 4 bases at V and 0 bases at J; junction bases unmatched: 6. CDR3 loop: CASSIGQASNTGELFF. The DNA for the CDR3 is TGTGCCAGCAGCATAGGACAGGCCTCGAACACCGGGGAGCTGTTTTTT. Supplemented by reference TRBV5-5 and TRBJ2-2, the full variable domain reads DAGVTQSPTHLIKTRGQQVTLRCSPISGHKSVSWYQQVLGQGPQFIFQYYEKEERGRGNFPDRFSARQFPNYSSELNVNALLLGDSALYLCASSIGQASNTGELFFGEGSRLTVL.

This clone was observed a single time. CDR3 nucleotide sequence: TGTGCCTGGAGTTCAAACGTTGGGCAGAGCTATGGCTACACCTTC. Translated, it gives CAWSSNVGQSYGYTF. This chain links TRBV30 with TRBJ1-2; D ambiguous. The germline V and J ends were trimmed by 2 bases and 4 bases, with 17 bases remaining between them. Germline CDR1 and CDR2: GTSNPN and SVGIG (reference sequence). The CDR3 loop spans 15 amino acids.

V is TRBV9 and J is TRBJ1-3; 10 nucleotides agree with TRBD1. Germline values: CDR1 SGDLS, CDR2 YYNGEE. V was pared by 4 bases and J by 2 bases, with 6 bases of the junction left unmatched. This CDR3 spans 16 amino acids. This chain's CDR3 is CASSIRQGAAGNTIYF. In nucleotides, the CDR3 is TGTGCCAGCAGCATTAGACAGGGGGCGGCTGGAAACACCATATATTTT.

The V call is TRBV5-1, the J call TRBJ1-2; 9 bases fit TRBD1. This CDR3 spans 15 amino acids. Germline V gene sequence: CDR1 SGHRS, CDR2 YFSETQ. V was clipped by 6 bases and J by 7 bases; unmatched bases: 13. CDR3 sequence reads: CASNSGGDRVSGYTF. CDR3 DNA: TGCGCCAGCAACTCCGGCGGGGACAGGGTCTCTGGCTACACCTTC.

The V and J genes are TRBV4-2 and TRBJ1-1; no firm D call. The ends were cut back, 0 bases at V and 1 base at J, with 9 bases in the middle. Germline assignment: CDR1 LGHNA and CDR2 YNFKEQ. The CDR3 covers 15 residues. The DNA of the CDR3 is TGTGCCAGCAGCCAAGAAGGGCGGGGGAACACTGAAGCTTTCTTT. The encoded protein is CASSQEGRGNTEAFF.

The J gene is TRBJ1-2, the V gene TRBV6-5, with D unclear. The V end was cut by 6 bases, the J end by 8 bases, with 16 bases between. The CDR3 loop spans 13 amino acids. Looked up from germline, CDR1 is MNHEY and CDR2 is SVGAGI. CDR3 nucleotides: TGTGCCAGCAGCCCGGACCCCCGGGGAGGCTACACCTTC. The encoded protein is CASSPDPRGGYTF.

This sequence joins TRBV7-7 and TRBJ2-3, with D maybe TRBD2 (5 bases). The V gene lost 4 bases and the J gene lost 0 bases, with 17 bases spanning the gap. The CDR3 totals 17 residues. Germline values: CDR1 SSHAT, CDR2 FNYEAQ (reference sequence). CDR3 protein: CASSWDFRGPSTDTQYF. The CDR3 DNA reads as TGTGCCAGCAGCTGGGATTTTCGGGGTCCAAGCACAGATACGCAGTATTTT.

V gene TRBV15 combines with J gene TRBJ1-4, with unresolved D. In germline, CDR1 is LNHNV, CDR2 YYDKDF (reference sequence). The CDR3 is 15 residues long. V lost 0 bases to trimming and J lost 2 bases, with 7 bases between them. The chain's CDR3 is CATSRDAGTNEKLFF. Here the CDR3 DNA reads TGTGCCACCAGCAGAGATGCGGGTACTAATGAAAAACTGTTTTTT.

V gene TRBV19 combines with J gene TRBJ2-7; 10 bases line up with TRBD1. Germline CDR1 is LNHDA and CDR2 is SQIVND (reference sequence). Germline trimming cut 3 bases from V and 2 bases from J; bases unmatched to any gene: 4. This CDR3 has 15 residues. For the CDR3, the DNA is TGTGCCAGTAGTATTGGGACAGGGGTAACCTACGAGCAGTACTTC. Translation: CASSIGTGVTYEQYF.

As to this clone: The junction departs from germline at one end; a sequencing error may be responsible. This sample also contains other DNA sequences that code for the same CDR3. The V call is TRBV19, the J call TRBJ1-1; possibly TRBD1 for D (6 bases). This CDR3 is built from 14 residues. Germline V gene lookup returns CDR1 LNHDA and CDR2 SQIVND (reference sequence). Here the CDR3 DNA reads TGTGCCAGTAGTATTGCCAGGGGAAACACTGAAGCCTTCTTT. As protein: CASSIARGNTEAFF.

Here the CDR3 reads CASSSGWTDTQYF. In DNA form, the CDR3 reads TGTGCCAGCAGTTCCGGGTGGACAGATACGCAGTATTTT. The chain couples TRBV11-2 to TRBJ2-3; D not resolved. V lost 6 bases and J lost 3, with 10 bases in between. Per the germline V gene, CDR1 is SGHAT and CDR2 is FQNNGV. There are 13 residues in the CDR3.

The rearrangement uses TRBV11-2 and TRBJ1-5; TRBD1 agrees at 7 bases. Germline V CDR1 and CDR2: SGHAT, FQNNGV. The J segment lost 0 bases and the V segment lost 5 bases, leaving 7 bases of the junction unmatched. The CDR3 loop spans 16 amino acids. The CDR3 bases are TGTGCCAGCAGCCCCCATACAGGGGATAGCAATCAGCCCCAGCATTTT. Encoded protein: CASSPHTGDSNQPQHF.

This clone has a single count. This chain uses TRBV20-1 with TRBJ1-2; no clear D gene. The CDR3 loop spans 11 amino acids. In germline, CDR1 is DFQATT, CDR2 SNEGSKA (reference sequence). The CDR3 is CSPREAYGYTF. The CDR3 coding sequence is TGCAGCCCTAGGGAGGCCTATGGCTACACCTTC.

Only one count was recorded for this clone. The chain links TRBV5-1 to TRBJ2-5, with D maybe TRBD1 (8 bases). Germline values: CDR1 SGHRS, CDR2 YFSETQ. The CDR3 loop spans 15 amino acids. The germline V and J ends were trimmed by 4 bases and 5 bases, with 18 bases remaining between them. CDR3 region: CASSRSPQGGETQYF. CDR3 bases: TGCGCCAGCAGCCGTAGCCCACAGGGGGGGGAGACCCAGTACTTC.

The J gene is TRBJ1-1, the V gene TRBV28, with D possibly TRBD1 on 5 matching bases. CDR3 length equals 16 residues. Germline CDR1 MDHEN, CDR2 SYDVKM. The V gene lost 3 bases and the J gene lost 6 bases, with 20 bases spanning the gap. The CDR3 DNA follows: TGTGCCAGCAGTTTTGGCTCCGGGCTGGGAGGGGCTGAAGCTTTCTTT. The encoded protein is CASSFGSGLGGAEAFF.

A note on this clone: Other DNA sequences of this sample code for an identical CDR3. The V gene is TRBV10-3, the J gene TRBJ1-5; D perhaps matches TRBD1 (6 bases). Per the germline V gene, CDR1 is ENHRY and CDR2 is SYGVKD. The CDR3 has 14 residues. Trimming removed 2 bases from V and 4 bases from J, with 9 bases in between. The chain's CDR3 is CAISEGQINQPQHF. CDR3 DNA: TGTGCCATCAGTGAGGGACAGATTAATCAGCCCCAGCATTTT.

The chain has TRBV6-4 and TRBJ2-1; tentatively, D is TRBD2 (5 bases). Germline CDR1 is MRHNA and CDR2 is SNTAGT. The CDR3 contains 15 residues. The V end was cut by 2 bases, the J end by 5 bases, with 13 bases between. For the CDR3, the DNA is TGTGCCAGCAGTGACAACACCCCGGGAAACAATGAGCAGTTCTTC. This translates into CASSDNTPGNNEQFF.

V usage is TRBV7-2 and J usage is TRBJ2-2; TRBD1 matches 9 bases. CDR3 length: 16 residues. CDR1 is SGHTA and CDR2 is FQGNSA in the germline V gene. V lost 6 bases to trimming and J lost 0 bases; unmatched junction nucleotides: 5. The CDR3 protein is CASSLQGAANTGELFF. CDR3 DNA sequence: TGTGCCAGCAGTTTACAGGGGGCCGCGAACACCGGGGAGCTGTTTTTT.